This TCR beta chain was sequenced during a study of tumor and adjacent non-tumor tissue in lung cancer. Study in general: Histology: about 13 adenocarcinoma, a couple of squamous cell carcinoma, 1 small cell lung cancer. The patients, around 9 men and roughly 5 women, were about 30 to 85 with stage I to III disease.

Concerning this clonotype itself: At one of its ends the junction is not consistent with the germline gene, which may arise from a read error.

Germline assignment: CDR1 MNHEY and CDR2 SVGEGT. The CDR3 loop spans 15 amino acids. RNA was extracted from bulk tissue without any cell sorting. A modified ARM-PCR protocol with three rounds of nested PCR amplified TCRbeta. TCRdb analysed the multiplex PCR reads with MiXCR anew, one entry per CDR3 protein. This table holds some 100,000 distinct CDR3 sequences, 60% to 80% found once. The clonotype comes from an older woman with non-small cell lung cancer. The chain uses TRBV6-2 or TRBV6-3 and TRBJ1-5; maybe TRBD1 (5 bases). The J call may be wrong; the DNA end is better matched by TRBJ2-3. The sequenced sample consisted of lung tumor tissue. CDR3 DNA sequence: TGTGTCAGCAGCTACGGTTCAGGGAAATATCAGCCCCAGTATTTT. Translated: CVSSYGSGKYQPQYF.